The rows below give T cell receptor beta chains drawn from one sample of a study of blood T cells in healthy people across ages. TCRdb independently ran MiXCR on the 5' RACE reads; one entry per CDR3 protein. The table shows some 710,000 distinct CDR3 sequences, with about a fifth occurring only once. Input material: blood. These receptors were obtained from a man aged 65 to 79 in good health. Both conserved end residues are part of each CDR3. A D gene is named only where the DNA matches it firmly. Rows may omit the clone size; those that give it use once, few, many or a size class.

d_gene: TRBD2
v_gene: TRBV2
j_gene: TRBJ2-2
abundance: -
CDR3aa: CASSGLAGATGELFF
CDR3nt: TGTGCCAGCAGTGGACTAGCGGGAGCCACCGGGGAGCTGTTTTTT

d_gene: -
v_gene: TRBV5-4
j_gene: TRBJ2-7
abundance: few
CDR3aa: CASSLTGIYEQYF
CDR3nt: TGTGCCAGCAGCTTAACAGGGATCTACGAGCAGTACTTC

d_gene: -
v_gene: TRBV12-5
j_gene: TRBJ2-2
abundance: few
CDR3aa: CASGLVEYTGELFF
CDR3nt: TGTGCTAGTGGTTTGGTAGAGTACACCGGGGAGCTGTTTTTT

d_gene: -
v_gene: TRBV7-9
j_gene: TRBJ2-3
abundance: -
CDR3aa: CASSLSLRGDTQYF
CDR3nt: TGTGCCAGCAGCTTAAGTCTCAGGGGTGATACGCAGTATTTT

d_gene: TRBD2
v_gene: TRBV6-2/TRBV6-3
j_gene: TRBJ2-2
abundance: -
CDR3aa: CASSRLASNTGELFF
CDR3nt: TGTGCCAGCAGTAGACTAGCGTCGAACACCGGGGAGCTGTTTTTT

d_gene: -
v_gene: TRBV20-1
j_gene: TRBJ2-3
abundance: -
CDR3aa: CSASFYSDTQYF
CDR3nt: TGCAGTGCTAGCTTCTATTCAGATACGCAGTATTTT

d_gene: -
v_gene: TRBV3-1
j_gene: TRBJ2-3
abundance: few
CDR3aa: CASSQGPGFQDTQYF
CDR3nt: TGTGCCAGCAGCCAAGGCCCGGGATTTCAAGATACGCAGTATTTT

d_gene: -
v_gene: TRBV28
j_gene: TRBJ1-4
abundance: many
CDR3aa: CAICAGLAAKLFF
CDR3nt: TGTGCCATCTGCGCCGGGTTGGCGGCAAAACTGTTTTTT

d_gene: TRBD2
v_gene: TRBV5-1
j_gene: TRBJ2-1
abundance: many
CDR3aa: CASSLPSGGLYNEQFF
CDR3nt: TGCGCCAGCAGCTTACCTAGCGGGGGCCTCTACAATGAGCAGTTCTTC

d_gene: -
v_gene: TRBV7-9
j_gene: TRBJ1-1
abundance: few
CDR3aa: CASSLIVGMTAFF
CDR3nt: TGTGCCAGCAGCTTAATCGTGGGGATGACGGCTTTCTTT

d_gene: TRBD1
v_gene: TRBV9
j_gene: TRBJ1-6
abundance: few
CDR3aa: CASSVPGGNNSPLHF
CDR3nt: TGTGCCAGCAGCGTTCCAGGGGGTAATAATTCACCCCTCCACTTT

d_gene: -
v_gene: TRBV19
j_gene: TRBJ1-4
abundance: -
CDR3aa: CASSTGTTGEKLFF
CDR3nt: TGTGCCAGTAGTACCGGGACGACTGGAGAAAAACTGTTTTTT

d_gene: -
v_gene: TRBV3-1
j_gene: TRBJ1-2
abundance: -
CDR3aa: CASSQVEAYGYTF
CDR3nt: TGTGCCAGCAGCCAAGTGGAGGCCTATGGCTACACCTTC

d_gene: -
v_gene: TRBV6-1
j_gene: TRBJ2-5
abundance: few
CDR3aa: CASREGGEETQYF
CDR3nt: TGTGCCAGCAGAGAAGGGGGAGAAGAGACCCAGTACTTC

d_gene: -
v_gene: TRBV4-3
j_gene: TRBJ2-2
abundance: -
CDR3aa: CASSQDWASDNTGELFF
CDR3nt: TGCGCCAGCAGCCAAGATTGGGCATCAGACAACACCGGGGAGCTGTTTTTT

d_gene: TRBD2
v_gene: TRBV7-2
j_gene: TRBJ2-5
abundance: -
CDR3aa: CASSPLAGVYF
CDR3nt: TGTGCCAGCAGCCCCCTAGCGGGAGTATACTTC

d_gene: TRBD2
v_gene: TRBV27
j_gene: TRBJ2-5
abundance: -
CDR3aa: CASSPTTSGQETQYF
CDR3nt: TGTGCCAGCAGTCCCACGACTAGCGGCCAAGAGACCCAGTACTTC

d_gene: TRBD2
v_gene: TRBV12-3/TRBV12-4
j_gene: TRBJ2-3
abundance: -
CDR3aa: CASSPYSGGTDTQYF
CDR3nt: TGTGCCAGCAGTCCGTATAGCGGGGGCACAGATACGCAGTATTTT

d_gene: -
v_gene: TRBV20-1
j_gene: TRBJ2-1
abundance: -
CDR3aa: CSAIVWGSGDNEQFF
CDR3nt: TGCAGTGCGATAGTCTGGGGGTCCGGGGACAATGAGCAGTTCTTC

d_gene: -
v_gene: TRBV27
j_gene: TRBJ2-1
abundance: few
CDR3aa: CASSYDGNEQLF
CDR3nt: TGTGCCAGCAGTTATGACGGCAATGAGCAGCTCTTC

d_gene: -
v_gene: TRBV7-2
j_gene: TRBJ1-2
abundance: -
CDR3aa: CASSLGALVGSGYTF
CDR3nt: TGTGCCAGCAGCTTAGGAGCTCTGGTGGGTTCCGGCTACACCTTC

d_gene: -
v_gene: TRBV25-1
j_gene: TRBJ1-4
abundance: few
CDR3aa: CASRDRGRNEKLFF
CDR3nt: TGTGCCAGCAGGGACCGGGGAAGAAATGAAAAACTGTTTTTT

d_gene: -
v_gene: TRBV30
j_gene: TRBJ2-3
abundance: -
CDR3aa: CAWSVGSRTDTQYF
CDR3nt: TGTGCCTGGAGTGTGGGGTCTCGCACAGATACGCAGTATTTT

d_gene: TRBD2
v_gene: TRBV3-1
j_gene: TRBJ2-3
abundance: -
CDR3aa: CASSQVGASGAGTDTQYF
CDR3nt: TGTGCCAGCAGCCAAGTTGGCGCTAGCGGGGCGGGCACAGATACGCAGTATTTT

d_gene: TRBD1
v_gene: TRBV24-1
j_gene: TRBJ1-2
abundance: -
CDR3aa: CATSVTGNYGYTF
CDR3nt: TGTGCCACCAGTGTGACAGGGAACTATGGCTACACCTTC

d_gene: -
v_gene: TRBV20-1
j_gene: TRBJ2-7
abundance: few
CDR3aa: CSARGDPYEQYF
CDR3nt: TGCAGTGCTAGAGGGGATCCCTACGAGCAGTACTTC

d_gene: -
v_gene: TRBV20-1
j_gene: TRBJ1-3
abundance: few
CDR3aa: CSARDTRAGNTIYF
CDR3nt: TGCAGTGCTAGAGATACCAGGGCTGGAAACACCATATATTTT

d_gene: TRBD2
v_gene: TRBV5-1
j_gene: TRBJ2-3
abundance: many
CDR3aa: CASSFKTSGVGDTQYF
CDR3nt: TGCGCCAGCAGCTTCAAGACTAGCGGGGTCGGGGATACGCAGTATTTT

d_gene: TRBD1
v_gene: TRBV5-1
j_gene: TRBJ1-5
abundance: -
CDR3aa: CASSEGQANSNQPQHF
CDR3nt: TGCGCCAGCAGCGAAGGACAGGCCAATAGCAATCAGCCCCAGCATTTT

d_gene: TRBD2
v_gene: TRBV11-3
j_gene: TRBJ2-3
abundance: few
CDR3aa: CASSLERGGGDYTQYF
CDR3nt: TGTGCCAGCAGCTTAGAGCGGGGGGGCGGCGATTATACGCAGTATTTT

d_gene: TRBD2
v_gene: TRBV29-1
j_gene: TRBJ2-5
abundance: few
CDR3aa: CSVDEAGVETQYF
CDR3nt: TGCAGCGTGGACGAAGCGGGAGTAGAGACCCAGTACTTC

d_gene: TRBD2
v_gene: TRBV9
j_gene: TRBJ2-1
abundance: -
CDR3aa: CASSAGLAGGPSYNEQFF
CDR3nt: TGTGCCAGCAGCGCGGGACTAGCGGGAGGCCCCTCCTACAATGAGCAGTTCTTC

d_gene: TRBD2
v_gene: TRBV3-1
j_gene: TRBJ2-1
abundance: -
CDR3aa: CASSQVLAGAYEQFF
CDR3nt: TGTGCCAGCAGCCAAGTATTAGCGGGGGCCTATGAGCAGTTCTTC

d_gene: TRBD2
v_gene: TRBV12-3/TRBV12-4
j_gene: TRBJ2-4
abundance: -
CDR3aa: CASSRLAGGTKNIQYF
CDR3nt: TGTGCCAGCAGCCGACTCGCGGGGGGGACCAAAAACATTCAGTACTTC

d_gene: TRBD1
v_gene: TRBV10-2
j_gene: TRBJ2-3
abundance: few
CDR3aa: CASTGVDTQYF
CDR3nt: TGCGCCAGTACAGGGGTAGATACGCAGTATTTT

d_gene: -
v_gene: TRBV27
j_gene: TRBJ1-3
abundance: few
CDR3aa: CASSSSLNEGNTIYF
CDR3nt: TGTGCCAGCAGTTCATCACTGAATGAGGGAAACACCATATATTTT

d_gene: TRBD2
v_gene: TRBV7-2
j_gene: TRBJ2-1
abundance: few
CDR3aa: CASSFESGSVNEQFF
CDR3nt: TGTGCCAGCAGCTTTGAAAGCGGGAGTGTGAATGAGCAGTTCTTC

d_gene: -
v_gene: TRBV14
j_gene: TRBJ1-5
abundance: few
CDR3aa: CASSQTNQPQHF
CDR3nt: TGTGCCAGCAGCCAGACCAATCAGCCCCAGCATTTT

d_gene: -
v_gene: TRBV7-9
j_gene: TRBJ2-7
abundance: -
CDR3aa: CASSLTEQYF
CDR3nt: TGTGCCAGCAGCCTAACCGAGCAGTACTTC

d_gene: TRBD1
v_gene: TRBV6-1
j_gene: TRBJ2-2
abundance: -
CDR3aa: CASRLTGSTGELFF
CDR3nt: TGTGCCAGCAGATTGACAGGGAGCACCGGGGAGCTGTTTTTT

d_gene: -
v_gene: TRBV12-3/TRBV12-4
j_gene: TRBJ2-3
abundance: once
CDR3aa: CASSLRRMSTDAEYF
CDR3nt: TGTGCCAGCAGTTTGAGGAGAATGAGCACAGATGCGGAGTATTTT

d_gene: -
v_gene: TRBV5-1
j_gene: TRBJ2-7
abundance: many
CDR3aa: CASSIAMTFDSYEQYF
CDR3nt: TGCGCCAGCAGCATCGCCATGACCTTTGACTCCTACGAGCAGTACTTC

d_gene: -
v_gene: TRBV6-2/TRBV6-3
j_gene: TRBJ2-1
abundance: -
CDR3aa: CASSLVPDYNEQFF
CDR3nt: TGTGCCAGCAGCCTGGTTCCAGATTACAATGAGCAGTTCTTC

d_gene: -
v_gene: TRBV7-8
j_gene: TRBJ1-4
abundance: -
CDR3aa: CASSPTGMEKLFF
CDR3nt: TGTGCCAGCAGCCCCACGGGGATGGAAAAACTGTTTTTT

d_gene: -
v_gene: TRBV29-1
j_gene: TRBJ2-7
abundance: -
CDR3aa: CSVSSIGSYEQYF
CDR3nt: TGCAGCGTGAGTTCAATTGGATCCTACGAGCAGTACTTC

d_gene: -
v_gene: TRBV7-9
j_gene: TRBJ2-5
abundance: few
CDR3aa: CATRGPSVETQYF
CDR3nt: TGTGCCACCAGGGGCCCTAGTGTTGAGACCCAGTACTTC

d_gene: -
v_gene: TRBV6-6
j_gene: TRBJ1-4
abundance: -
CDR3aa: CANSTVGLNEKLFF
CDR3nt: TGTGCCAACAGTACCGTGGGGCTGAATGAAAAACTGTTTTTT

d_gene: -
v_gene: TRBV7-2
j_gene: TRBJ1-2
abundance: -
CDR3aa: CASSGRVWTEHGYTF
CDR3nt: TGTGCCAGCAGCGGTAGGGTCTGGACAGAACATGGCTACACCTTC

d_gene: -
v_gene: TRBV12-3/TRBV12-4
j_gene: TRBJ2-1
abundance: -
CDR3aa: CASSSVAAIVDEQFF
CDR3nt: TGTGCCAGCAGTTCGGTAGCAGCCATAGTGGATGAGCAGTTCTTC

d_gene: TRBD1
v_gene: TRBV5-1
j_gene: TRBJ1-6
abundance: -
CDR3aa: CASSSIDRGQNSPLHF
CDR3nt: TGCGCCAGCAGCTCCATCGACAGGGGACAAAATTCACCCCTCCACTTT

d_gene: -
v_gene: TRBV6-5
j_gene: TRBJ2-7
abundance: once
CDR3aa: CASRDSTSSYEQYF
CDR3nt: TGTGCCAGCAGGGACAGTACGAGCTCCTACGAGCAGTACTTC

d_gene: TRBD2
v_gene: TRBV9
j_gene: TRBJ2-1
abundance: -
CDR3aa: CASSVGTRFEQFF
CDR3nt: TGTGCCAGCAGCGTAGGGACTAGGTTTGAGCAGTTCTTC

d_gene: -
v_gene: TRBV7-9
j_gene: TRBJ1-2
abundance: -
CDR3aa: CASSFRDGYGYTF
CDR3nt: TGTGCCAGCAGCTTTAGGGACGGCTATGGCTACACCTTC

d_gene: TRBD1
v_gene: TRBV14
j_gene: TRBJ2-3
abundance: few
CDR3aa: CASSQMTGALRDTQYF
CDR3nt: TGTGCCAGCAGCCAGATGACAGGGGCTCTTCGAGATACGCAGTATTTT

d_gene: -
v_gene: TRBV5-6
j_gene: TRBJ1-1
abundance: once
CDR3aa: CASSFSVETEAFF
CDR3nt: TGTGCCAGCAGCTTCTCGGTGGAGACTGAAGCTTTCTTT